These 17 T cell receptor beta chains originate from one sample sequenced in a study of blood T cell dynamics during melanoma immunotherapy. As to time point: pre-treatment baseline. Repertoires were generated with immunoSEQ multiplex PCR, while TCRdb's copy carries only in-frame clones and drops some. The sample consists of tens of thousands of clones, around 90% of them appearing once. Sample: blood, taken from a patient treated with checkpoint blockade. Receptors originate from a human donor with melanoma.

The V and J genes are TRBV10-3 and TRBJ1-1, with no clear D. CDR1 is ENHRY, CDR2 SYGVKD, per germline. V was cut by 0 bases and J by 2 bases, with 13 bases left in between. This CDR3 spans 16 amino acids. The CDR3 DNA reads as TGTGCCATCAGTGAGTCCCAGGCGTTTAGAAACACTGAAGCTTTCTTT. Its translation is CAISESQAFRNTEAFF.

The CDR3: CASSVDSGRAYEQYF. DNA of the CDR3: TGTGCCAGCAGCGTAGACAGCGGGAGAGCCTACGAGCAGTACTTC. The rearrangement links TRBV9 to TRBJ2-7; 8 bases match TRBD2. With V trimmed by 0 bases and J by 2 bases, 4 bases remained unmatched. Per the germline V gene, CDR1 is SGDLS and CDR2 is YYNGEE. The length of the CDR3 is 15 residues.

The rearrangement joins TRBV27 to TRBJ2-7, with TRBD1 identical over 8 bases. CDR3 length: 14 residues. Germline CDR1 reads MNHEY; CDR2 reads SMNVEV (reference sequence). V gave up 7 bases and J gave up 2 bases; unmatched junction bases: 7. The CDR3 spells CASTRTGPAYEQYF. CDR3 nucleotide sequence: TGTGCCAGCACCCGGACAGGGCCAGCCTACGAGCAGTACTTC.

V gene TRBV28 combines with J gene TRBJ2-1; 7 positions match TRBD1. This CDR3 has 15 residues. Germline assignment: CDR1 MDHEN and CDR2 SYDVKM. J gave up 4 bases and V 5 bases, and 8 bases lay outside the gene matches. CDR3 DNA: TGTGCCAGCAGTCCGCCCGACAGGGTATACAATGAGCAGTTCTTC. Its translation: CASSPPDRVYNEQFF.

The chain couples TRBV11-3 to TRBJ2-1; 8 bases fit TRBD1. J was trimmed by 7 bases and V by 0 bases; bases with no gene match: 5. Germline CDR1 reads SGHNT; CDR2 reads YENEEA. This CDR3 has 15 amino acids. DNA of the CDR3: TGTGCCAGCAGCTTAGAGGCAACAGGGGGAAATGAGCAGTTCTTC. It is translated as CASSLEATGGNEQFF.

The J gene is TRBJ1-2, the V gene TRBV9; TRBD1 might be the D (5 bases). This CDR3 has 16 residues. The V end was cut by 4 bases, the J end by 1 base, with 17 bases between. Germline-derived CDR1 and CDR2 are SGDLS and YYNGEE. This CDR3 is CASSNRDATINYGYTF. The CDR3 DNA reads TGTGCCAGCAGCAACCGGGACGCAACCATTAACTATGGCTACACCTTC.

The V gene is TRBV6-5, the J gene TRBJ2-5, with D perhaps given as TRBD1 or TRBD2 (5 bases each). This CDR3 is 12 amino acids long. Trimming stripped 6 bases from V and 3 bases from J, with 8 bases between. Germline V lookup: CDR1 MNHEY, CDR2 SVGAGI. CDR3 nucleotide sequence: TGTGCCAGCAGGGTGGGGGAAGAGACCCAGTACTTC. Encoded protein: CASRVGEETQYF.

The chain employs TRBV4-2 and TRBJ1-3, with a tentative D call TRBD1 (5 bases). V was cut by 0 bases and J by 0 bases, with 9 bases left in between. This CDR3 is built from 16 residues. Per germline, CDR1 LGHNA and CDR2 YNFKEQ. CDR3 protein: CASSQDGGSSGNTIYF. CDR3 nucleotides: TGTGCCAGCAGCCAAGATGGGGGTAGCTCTGGAAACACCATATATTTT.

The chain links TRBV7-9 to TRBJ2-5; D is possibly TRBD1 or TRBD2 (5 bases each). The V and J ends lost 8 bases and 1 base respectively, with 20 bases between them. The CDR3 length is 16 residues. CDR1 and CDR2 (germline): SEHNR, FQNEAQ (reference sequence). The DNA of the CDR3 is TGTGCCAGCCTCGCTACCTCCTCAGGGAGCCAAGAGACCCAGTACTTC. Translation: CASLATSSGSQETQYF.

This chain joins TRBV6-6 and TRBJ2-1; tentatively, D is TRBD2 (6 bases). Germline CDR1 reads MNHNY; CDR2 reads SVGAGI (reference sequence). Trimming took off 7 bases at V and 0 bases at J, with 13 bases between the two ends. The CDR3 is 15 amino acids. The CDR3, as DNA: TGTGCCAGCAAATCGGCGGGGAGCTCCTACAATGAGCAGTTCTTC. Translating gives CASKSAGSSYNEQFF.

This chain connects TRBV6-5 to TRBJ2-7, with a possible D match to TRBD2 (6 bases). Germline values: CDR1 MNHEY, CDR2 SVGAGI. V was pared by 9 bases and J by 6 bases, with 18 bases between. The CDR3 length is 13 residues. The CDR3 sequence is CASGPGLAAEQYF. The CDR3, as DNA: TGTGCCAGTGGACCGGGACTCGCGGCCGAGCAGTACTTC.

This chain connects TRBV7-9 to TRBJ1-2, with D possibly matching TRBD1 (6 bases). Per germline, CDR1 SEHNR and CDR2 FQNEAQ (reference sequence). CDR3 length equals 17 residues. The V end lost 5 bases, the J end lost 1 base, and 20 bases lay between the germline ends. Written as DNA, the CDR3 is TGTGCCAGCAGCCTGTTAGGGGGGGCGGAACTTAACTATGGCTACACCTTC. This sequence encodes CASSLLGGAELNYGYTF. Complete variable domain (other parts from reference TRBV7-9 and TRBJ1-2): DTGVSQNPRHKITKRGQNVTFRCDPISEHNRLYWYRQTLGQGPEFLTYFQNEAQLEKSRLLSDRFSAERPKGSFSTLEIQRTEQGDSAMYLCASSLLGGAELNYGYTFGSGTRLTVV.

The CDR3 loop reads CASSESHRLLANQETQYF. The CDR3 DNA follows: TGTGCCAGTAGTGAGTCCCACCGCCTCTTGGCGAACCAAGAGACCCAGTACTTC. V usage is TRBV19 and J usage is TRBJ2-5; D is ambiguous. The ends were cut back, 5 bases at V and 0 bases at J, with 22 bases in the middle. The CDR3 sequence is 18 residues long. The germline gives CDR1 LNHDA, CDR2 SQIVND (reference sequence).

The rearrangement joins TRBV5-5 to TRBJ1-5, with D hard to call. The CDR3 is 17 residues long. The germline V gene has CDR1 SGHKS and CDR2 YYEKEE (reference sequence). V lost 2 bases to trimming and J lost 2 bases, with 17 bases between them. CDR3 sequence reads: CASSFRWAPWGNQPQHF. CDR3 nucleotides: TGTGCCAGCAGCTTCCGTTGGGCTCCGTGGGGCAATCAGCCCCAGCATTTT.

The chain couples TRBV27 to TRBJ2-1; 13 positions agree with TRBD2. This CDR3 is built from 21 residues. V trimming: 6 bases; J trimming: 2 bases; junction bases outside the gene matches: 19. Germline assignment: CDR1 MNHEY and CDR2 SMNVEV (reference sequence). This CDR3 reads CASSVTPPGTSGNLPYNEQFF. Here the CDR3 DNA reads TGTGCCAGCAGCGTAACCCCACCCGGGACTAGCGGGAACTTACCCTACAATGAGCAGTTCTTC.

The chain links TRBV27 to TRBJ2-7; possible D gene TRBD2, 6 bases. The CDR3 runs to 17 residues. Germline values: CDR1 MNHEY, CDR2 SMNVEV (reference sequence). V was cut by 1 base and J by 4 bases, with 20 bases left in between. CDR3 region: CASSLWPPGGRGYEQYF. The CDR3 bases are TGTGCCAGCAGTTTATGGCCGCCCGGAGGGAGAGGATACGAGCAGTACTTC.

The J gene is TRBJ2-5, the V gene TRBV7-2, with D uncertain. This CDR3 has 12 amino acids. The germline V and J ends were trimmed by 2 bases and 5 bases, with 6 bases remaining between them. The V gene's germline CDR1 is SGHTA and CDR2 FQGNSA. Here the CDR3 reads CASSLPGETQYF. The CDR3 nucleotides are TGTGCCAGCAGCTTACCCGGGGAGACCCAGTACTTC.